These T cell receptor beta chains were read from a single sample in a study of T cells after yellow fever vaccination. TCRdb used MiXCR to reprocess the 5' RACE reads, holding one entry per CDR3 protein. The sample lists 80,000 to 100,000 distinct CDR3 sequences; roughly 5.8% were seen once. The sample consisted of CD8+ T cells sorted from PBMCs, taken 10 days after the yellow fever booster vaccination. These receptors originate from a man between 18 and 29 years old who received the YFV17D yellow fever vaccine. Both conserved end residues are part of each CDR3. Each record gives: V gene, clone size, CDR3 length, J gene, D gene, CDR3 DNA, CDR3 protein. D genes are given only for firm matches. The size of a clone is reported for some rows only, either as once, few or many, or as a class for expanded clones.

v_call: TRBV27; clone_size: few; cdr3_length: 11; j_call: TRBJ2-3; d_call: NA; cdr3_nt: TGTGCCAGCAAATTAGGACCGCGGCAGTATTTT; cdr3_aa: CASKLGPRQYF
v_call: TRBV6-5; clone_size: few; cdr3_length: 14; j_call: TRBJ1-1; d_call: TRBD1; cdr3_nt: TGTGCCAGCAGTTACGTTACAGGGGGCACTGAAGCTTTCTTT; cdr3_aa: CASSYVTGGTEAFF
v_call: TRBV9; clone_size: few; cdr3_length: 11; j_call: TRBJ2-7; d_call: TRBD1; cdr3_nt: TGTGCCAGCGGACAGGGTTACGAGCAGTACTTC; cdr3_aa: CASGQGYEQYF
v_call: TRBV29-1; clone_size: few; cdr3_length: 14; j_call: TRBJ2-3; d_call: TRBD2; cdr3_nt: TGCAGCGTTGTATTTGCGGGGGTGGGGGATACGCAGTATTTT; cdr3_aa: CSVVFAGVGDTQYF
v_call: TRBV20-1; clone_size: many; cdr3_length: 15; j_call: TRBJ2-1; d_call: TRBD1; cdr3_nt: TGCAGTGCCACAGGGGGTGTAAGCTCCTACAATGAGCAGTTCTTC; cdr3_aa: CSATGGVSSYNEQFF
v_call: TRBV4-2; clone_size: many; cdr3_length: 14; j_call: TRBJ2-5; d_call: NA; cdr3_nt: TGTGCCAGCAGCCAAGGGGAACGGCAAGAGACCCAGTACTTC; cdr3_aa: CASSQGERQETQYF
v_call: TRBV7-9; clone_size: many; cdr3_length: 15; j_call: TRBJ2-3; d_call: TRBD1; cdr3_nt: TGTGCCAGCAGCAACCGGGACAGGCCCACAGATACGCAGTATTTT; cdr3_aa: CASSNRDRPTDTQYF
v_call: TRBV10-3; clone_size: many; cdr3_length: 15; j_call: TRBJ2-1; d_call: NA; cdr3_nt: TGTGCCATCAGTGTTCAGGTCGGGCAAGGCGATGAGCAGTTCTTC; cdr3_aa: CAISVQVGQGDEQFF
v_call: TRBV4-1; clone_size: many; cdr3_length: 13; j_call: TRBJ2-1; d_call: NA; cdr3_nt: TGCGCCAGCAGTCCTGGGCTAGTTAATGAGCAGTTCTTC; cdr3_aa: CASSPGLVNEQFF
v_call: TRBV11-2; clone_size: NA; cdr3_length: 18; j_call: TRBJ2-2; d_call: NA; cdr3_nt: TGTGCCAGCAGCTTAGATGGGGGCAGCGACGCGAACACCGGGGAGCTGTTTTTT; cdr3_aa: CASSLDGGSDANTGELFF
v_call: TRBV7-8; clone_size: NA; cdr3_length: 14; j_call: TRBJ2-2; d_call: NA; cdr3_nt: TGTGCCAGCAGCTGGAACAGGGGAGGGGGGGAGCTGTTTTTT; cdr3_aa: CASSWNRGGGELFF
v_call: TRBV7-8; clone_size: NA; cdr3_length: 12; j_call: TRBJ1-1; d_call: NA; cdr3_nt: TGTACCAGCAGCTTAGATTCGGCTGAAGCTTTCTTT; cdr3_aa: CTSSLDSAEAFF
v_call: TRBV28; clone_size: few; cdr3_length: 15; j_call: TRBJ1-6; d_call: NA; cdr3_nt: TGTGCCAGCAGTTTAACCGGCTCCTATAATTCACCCCTCCACTTT; cdr3_aa: CASSLTGSYNSPLHF
v_call: TRBV27; clone_size: few; cdr3_length: 14; j_call: TRBJ2-1; d_call: NA; cdr3_nt: TGTGCCAGCAGTCCCTGGACAAAAAGGGATGAGCAGTTCTTC; cdr3_aa: CASSPWTKRDEQFF
v_call: TRBV7-9; clone_size: NA; cdr3_length: 17; j_call: TRBJ1-1; d_call: TRBD1; cdr3_nt: TGTGCCAGCAGCTATATTTACCCGGGACAGCCGAACACTGAAGCTTTCTTT; cdr3_aa: CASSYIYPGQPNTEAFF
v_call: TRBV7-6; clone_size: many; cdr3_length: 15; j_call: TRBJ2-3; d_call: TRBD2; cdr3_nt: TGTGCCAGCAGCCTCGGGGCTAGCGGGGTGGATACGCAGTATTTT; cdr3_aa: CASSLGASGVDTQYF
v_call: TRBV7-2; clone_size: many; cdr3_length: 15; j_call: TRBJ2-5; d_call: NA; cdr3_nt: TGTGCCAGCAGCCAACAGCGGGCCCCCGAGGAGACCCAGTACTTC; cdr3_aa: CASSQQRAPEETQYF
v_call: TRBV19; clone_size: few; cdr3_length: 15; j_call: TRBJ2-1; d_call: TRBD2; cdr3_nt: TGTGCCAGTAGACTAGACGGGGGGGGGAACAATGAGCAGTTCTTC; cdr3_aa: CASRLDGGGNNEQFF
v_call: TRBV12-3/TRBV12-4; clone_size: NA; cdr3_length: 14; j_call: TRBJ2-7; d_call: NA; cdr3_nt: TGTGCCAGCAGCCGTACAGGGTTAGTGTACGAGCAGTACTTC; cdr3_aa: CASSRTGLVYEQYF
v_call: TRBV15; clone_size: NA; cdr3_length: 15; j_call: TRBJ2-5; d_call: TRBD2; cdr3_nt: TGTGCCACCAGCAGAAGCTTAGCGGGGCAAGAGACCCAGTACTTC; cdr3_aa: CATSRSLAGQETQYF
v_call: TRBV7-3; clone_size: NA; cdr3_length: 15; j_call: TRBJ2-5; d_call: NA; cdr3_nt: TGTGCCAGCAGCGTATACGGGGGGCTAGGAGAGACCCAGTACTTC; cdr3_aa: CASSVYGGLGETQYF
v_call: TRBV27; clone_size: few; cdr3_length: 14; j_call: TRBJ2-1; d_call: NA; cdr3_nt: TGTGCCAGCAGCCTGCGGGACAACAACAATGAGCAGTTCTTC; cdr3_aa: CASSLRDNNNEQFF
v_call: TRBV2; clone_size: NA; cdr3_length: 17; j_call: TRBJ2-6; d_call: NA; cdr3_nt: TGTGCCAGCACTAGGGCGGCCGCCCTCTCTGGGGCCAACGTCCTGACTTTC; cdr3_aa: CASTRAAALSGANVLTF
v_call: TRBV27; clone_size: few; cdr3_length: 13; j_call: TRBJ2-1; d_call: NA; cdr3_nt: TGTGCCAGCAGTTTCCTGGGGCCCCATGAGCAGTTCTTC; cdr3_aa: CASSFLGPHEQFF
v_call: TRBV11-1; clone_size: few; cdr3_length: 15; j_call: TRBJ2-1; d_call: NA; cdr3_nt: TGTGCCAGCAGCTTAGATGCGGGGAGAAACAATGAGCAGTTCTTC; cdr3_aa: CASSLDAGRNNEQFF
v_call: TRBV5-5; clone_size: many; cdr3_length: 15; j_call: TRBJ2-4; d_call: NA; cdr3_nt: TGTGCCAGCAGCTTGCTCACAGCCGAGCTTATAGTTCAGTACTTC; cdr3_aa: CASSLLTAELIVQYF
v_call: TRBV7-9; clone_size: many; cdr3_length: 15; j_call: TRBJ1-2; d_call: NA; cdr3_nt: TGTGCCAGCAGCTATCCCATGGACGGGAACTATGGCTACACCTTC; cdr3_aa: CASSYPMDGNYGYTF
v_call: TRBV7-8; clone_size: NA; cdr3_length: 14; j_call: TRBJ2-5; d_call: NA; cdr3_nt: TGTGCCAGCAGCTTAGCGTCAGCCCGGGAGACCCAGTACTTC; cdr3_aa: CASSLASARETQYF
v_call: TRBV27; clone_size: few; cdr3_length: 15; j_call: TRBJ1-6; d_call: TRBD1; cdr3_nt: TGTGCCAGCAGTCCGCGACAGGGATATAATTCACCCCTCCACTTT; cdr3_aa: CASSPRQGYNSPLHF
v_call: TRBV27; clone_size: few; cdr3_length: 14; j_call: TRBJ1-5; d_call: NA; cdr3_nt: TGTGCCAGCGGCAGGGGTTATAGCAATCAGCCCCAGCATTTT; cdr3_aa: CASGRGYSNQPQHF
v_call: TRBV6-2/TRBV6-3; clone_size: NA; cdr3_length: 12; j_call: TRBJ1-4; d_call: NA; cdr3_nt: TGTGCCAGCAGCTCCGGCCAGGAAAAACTGTTTTTT; cdr3_aa: CASSSGQEKLFF
v_call: TRBV12-3/TRBV12-4; clone_size: many; cdr3_length: 18; j_call: TRBJ2-3; d_call: TRBD2; cdr3_nt: TGTGCCAGCAGTTCGAGCGGGGGCCCCCTAGCCCTCCCAGATACGCAGTATTTT; cdr3_aa: CASSSSGGPLALPDTQYF
v_call: TRBV7-2; clone_size: many; cdr3_length: 14; j_call: TRBJ2-1; d_call: NA; cdr3_nt: TGTGCCAGCAGCCAGGGGGGGGGGCTCCCTGAGCAGTTCTTC; cdr3_aa: CASSQGGGLPEQFF
v_call: TRBV27; clone_size: NA; cdr3_length: 14; j_call: TRBJ2-7; d_call: TRBD2; cdr3_nt: TGTGCCAGCAGTTTTAGCGGGGGGTCCTACGAGCAGTACTTC; cdr3_aa: CASSFSGGSYEQYF
v_call: TRBV12-3/TRBV12-4; clone_size: NA; cdr3_length: 12; j_call: TRBJ1-1; d_call: NA; cdr3_nt: TGTGCCAGCAGTCCAGAGGACACTGAAGCTTTCTTT; cdr3_aa: CASSPEDTEAFF
v_call: TRBV4-1; clone_size: few; cdr3_length: 15; j_call: TRBJ1-4; d_call: NA; cdr3_nt: TGCGCCAGCAGCCAAGCGCTGGGAATACTCGAAAAACTGTTTTTT; cdr3_aa: CASSQALGILEKLFF
v_call: TRBV7-9; clone_size: few; cdr3_length: 13; j_call: TRBJ2-5; d_call: NA; cdr3_nt: TGTGCCAGCAGCTTTTACCGCGGCGAGACCCAGTACTTC; cdr3_aa: CASSFYRGETQYF
v_call: TRBV5-8; clone_size: NA; cdr3_length: 18; j_call: TRBJ1-5; d_call: NA; cdr3_nt: TGTGCCAGCAGCTTCCGATCCCCGGTGGGGTATAGCAATCAGCCCCAGCATTTT; cdr3_aa: CASSFRSPVGYSNQPQHF
v_call: TRBV4-1; clone_size: many; cdr3_length: 15; j_call: TRBJ2-1; d_call: NA; cdr3_nt: TGCGCCAGCAGCCAAGGCCCCGGAAGGGGGAATGAGCAGTTCTTC; cdr3_aa: CASSQGPGRGNEQFF
v_call: TRBV11-2; clone_size: NA; cdr3_length: 16; j_call: TRBJ2-3; d_call: TRBD1; cdr3_nt: TGTGCCAGCAGCTTAGGGACAGGGGGGCGCACAGATACGCAGTATTTT; cdr3_aa: CASSLGTGGRTDTQYF
v_call: TRBV6-5; clone_size: few; cdr3_length: 13; j_call: TRBJ1-3; d_call: NA; cdr3_nt: TGTGCCAGCAGTTACTCAGGAGGGTCCGTCATATATTTT; cdr3_aa: CASSYSGGSVIYF
v_call: TRBV12-3/TRBV12-4; clone_size: NA; cdr3_length: 13; j_call: TRBJ2-1; d_call: NA; cdr3_nt: TGTGCCAGCAGTTTAAAGAACTACAATGAGCAGTTCTTC; cdr3_aa: CASSLKNYNEQFF
v_call: TRBV7-9; clone_size: NA; cdr3_length: 16; j_call: TRBJ2-7; d_call: NA; cdr3_nt: TGTGCCAGCAGCTTAGAGTTTCAGGGTGGCTCCTACGAGCAGTACTTC; cdr3_aa: CASSLEFQGGSYEQYF
v_call: TRBV11-2; clone_size: few; cdr3_length: 13; j_call: TRBJ2-7; d_call: NA; cdr3_nt: TGTGCCAGCAGCCCCGCAGCGTCCTACGAGCAGTACTTC; cdr3_aa: CASSPAASYEQYF
v_call: TRBV9; clone_size: NA; cdr3_length: 16; j_call: TRBJ1-4; d_call: NA; cdr3_nt: TGTGCCAGCAGCGTAGCCCCCGAGGGTGTTGGGGAAAAACTGTTTTTT; cdr3_aa: CASSVAPEGVGEKLFF
v_call: TRBV11-1; clone_size: few; cdr3_length: 13; j_call: TRBJ1-1; d_call: NA; cdr3_nt: TGTGCCAGCAGCTGGGGGGAGAGAACAGAAGCTTTCTTT; cdr3_aa: CASSWGERTEAFF
v_call: TRBV27; clone_size: few; cdr3_length: 13; j_call: TRBJ2-7; d_call: NA; cdr3_nt: TGTGCCAGCAGCTCTGGGGTCTCCTACGAGCAGTACTTC; cdr3_aa: CASSSGVSYEQYF
v_call: TRBV14; clone_size: few; cdr3_length: 15; j_call: TRBJ2-3; d_call: NA; cdr3_nt: TGTGCCAGCAGCCAAGAGCGGTACAGCACAGATACGCAGTATTTT; cdr3_aa: CASSQERYSTDTQYF
v_call: TRBV25-1; clone_size: NA; cdr3_length: 15; j_call: TRBJ2-5; d_call: NA; cdr3_nt: TGTGCCAGCAGTCTTTTGGCGGGGAGCCAAGAGACCCAGTACTTC; cdr3_aa: CASSLLAGSQETQYF
v_call: TRBV12-3/TRBV12-4; clone_size: NA; cdr3_length: 15; j_call: TRBJ1-4; d_call: NA; cdr3_nt: TGTGCCAGCAGCAGTTTGAAATTCGGCAGGGAAAAACTGTTTTTT; cdr3_aa: CASSSLKFGREKLFF
v_call: TRBV7-6; clone_size: few; cdr3_length: 16; j_call: TRBJ1-4; d_call: NA; cdr3_nt: TGTGCCAGCAGCTTACTCCGGTACGCTCCGGGTGAAAAACTGTTTTTT; cdr3_aa: CASSLLRYAPGEKLFF
v_call: TRBV6-5; clone_size: few; cdr3_length: 15; j_call: TRBJ1-5; d_call: NA; cdr3_nt: TGTGCCAGCAGGTTGGGCCCTGGAGGCAATCAGCCCCAGCATTTT; cdr3_aa: CASRLGPGGNQPQHF
v_call: TRBV20-1; clone_size: many; cdr3_length: 15; j_call: TRBJ2-7; d_call: NA; cdr3_nt: TGCAGTGCTACGGATTATAGGGGGTCGTCCTACGAGCAGTACTTC; cdr3_aa: CSATDYRGSSYEQYF
v_call: TRBV12-3/TRBV12-4; clone_size: many; cdr3_length: 17; j_call: TRBJ2-5; d_call: NA; cdr3_nt: TGTGCCAGCAGCCTATTATCCGCCCGGGGACGGCAAGAGACCCAGTACTTC; cdr3_aa: CASSLLSARGRQETQYF
v_call: TRBV7-9; clone_size: few; cdr3_length: 15; j_call: TRBJ1-4; d_call: NA; cdr3_nt: TGTGCCAGCAGCCAAGAACCGGGCTCGAATGAAAAACTGTTTTTT; cdr3_aa: CASSQEPGSNEKLFF
v_call: TRBV5-5; clone_size: NA; cdr3_length: 15; j_call: TRBJ2-1; d_call: NA; cdr3_nt: TGTGCCAGCACCTGGTGGCAGAACTCCTACAATGAGCAGTTCTTC; cdr3_aa: CASTWWQNSYNEQFF
v_call: TRBV12-3/TRBV12-4; clone_size: NA; cdr3_length: 13; j_call: TRBJ2-1; d_call: NA; cdr3_nt: TGTGCCAGCAGTTTCACGGGGGACAATGAGCAGTTCTTC; cdr3_aa: CASSFTGDNEQFF
v_call: TRBV4-1; clone_size: NA; cdr3_length: 16; j_call: TRBJ1-4; d_call: NA; cdr3_nt: TGCGCCAGCAGCCAAGTGGAAGGGTCGGGGGATCGGAAACTGTTTTTT; cdr3_aa: CASSQVEGSGDRKLFF